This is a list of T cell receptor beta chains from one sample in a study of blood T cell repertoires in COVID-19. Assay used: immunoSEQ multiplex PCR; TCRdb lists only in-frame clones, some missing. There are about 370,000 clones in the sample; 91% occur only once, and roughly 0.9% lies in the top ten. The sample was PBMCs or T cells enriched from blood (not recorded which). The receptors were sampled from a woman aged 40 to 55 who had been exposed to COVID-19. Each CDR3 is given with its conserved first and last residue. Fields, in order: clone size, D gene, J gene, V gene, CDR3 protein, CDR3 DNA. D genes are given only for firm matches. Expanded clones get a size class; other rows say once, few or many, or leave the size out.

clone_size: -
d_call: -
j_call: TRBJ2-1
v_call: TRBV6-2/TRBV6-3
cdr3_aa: CASSLGSSYNEQFF
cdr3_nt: TGTGCCAGCAGTTTAGGGAGCTCCTACAATGAGCAGTTCTTC

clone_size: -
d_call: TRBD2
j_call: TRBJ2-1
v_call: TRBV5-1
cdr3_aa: CASSLLTSRVGIYEQFF
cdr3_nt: TGCGCCAGCAGCTTGTTGACTAGCCGGGTGGGCATCTATGAGCAGTTCTTC

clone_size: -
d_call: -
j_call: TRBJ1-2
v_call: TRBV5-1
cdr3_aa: CASSADSLYGYTF
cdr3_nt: TGCGCCAGCAGCGCGGACAGCCTCTATGGCTACACCTTC

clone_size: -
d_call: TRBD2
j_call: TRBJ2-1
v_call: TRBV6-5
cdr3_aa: CASSYLAGGEGNEQFF
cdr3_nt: TGTGCCAGCAGTTACTTAGCGGGGGGGGAGGGTAATGAGCAGTTCTTC

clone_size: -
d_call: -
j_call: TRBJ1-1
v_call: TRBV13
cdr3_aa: CASSFREKNTEAFF
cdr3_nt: TGTGCCAGCAGCTTCAGGGAAAAGAACACTGAAGCTTTCTTT

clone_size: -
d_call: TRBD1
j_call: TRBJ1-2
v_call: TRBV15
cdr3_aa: CATSRVGDRAVNYGYTF
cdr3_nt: TGTGCCACCAGCAGAGTAGGGGACAGGGCCGTTAACTATGGCTACACCTTC

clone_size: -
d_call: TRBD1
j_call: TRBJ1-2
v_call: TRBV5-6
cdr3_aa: CASSARDRGRWIGGYTF
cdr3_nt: TGTGCCAGCAGCGCTAGGGACAGGGGGCGATGGATAGGCGGCTACACCTTC

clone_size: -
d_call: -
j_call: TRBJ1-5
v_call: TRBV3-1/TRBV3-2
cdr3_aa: CASSQGGGQPQHF
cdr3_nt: TGTGCCAGCAGCCAAGGGGGCGGTCAGCCCCAGCATTTT

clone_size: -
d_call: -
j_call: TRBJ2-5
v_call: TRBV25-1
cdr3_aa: CASMREIGGTQYF
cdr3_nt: TGTGCCAGCATGAGGGAAATAGGAGGGACCCAGTACTTC

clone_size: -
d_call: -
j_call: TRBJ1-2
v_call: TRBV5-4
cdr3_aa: CASSLQANYGYTF
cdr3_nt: TGTGCCAGCAGCTTACAGGCCAACTATGGCTACACCTTC

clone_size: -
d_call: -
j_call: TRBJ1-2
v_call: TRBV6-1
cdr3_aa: CASSEVPFGYGYTF
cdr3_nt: TGTGCCAGCAGTGAAGTCCCGTTCGGCTATGGCTACACCTTC

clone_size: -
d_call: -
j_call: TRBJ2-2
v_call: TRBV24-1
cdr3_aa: CATSDFQGANTGELFF
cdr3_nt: TGTGCCACCAGTGATTTTCAAGGGGCGAACACCGGGGAGCTGTTTTTT

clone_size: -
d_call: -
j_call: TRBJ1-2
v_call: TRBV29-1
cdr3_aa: CSVLNQGSYGYTF
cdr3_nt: TGCAGCGTCCTAAATCAGGGGAGCTATGGCTACACCTTC

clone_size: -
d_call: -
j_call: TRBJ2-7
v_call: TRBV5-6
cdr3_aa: CASSFRRSSYEQYF
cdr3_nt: TGTGCCAGCAGCTTCCGACGGAGCTCCTACGAGCAGTACTTC

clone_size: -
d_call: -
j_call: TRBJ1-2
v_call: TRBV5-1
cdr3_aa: CASSLAGDRGYTF
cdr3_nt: TGCGCCAGCAGCTTGGCCGGTGATCGTGGCTACACCTTC

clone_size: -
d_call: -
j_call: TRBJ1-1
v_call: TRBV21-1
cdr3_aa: CASSPPGQESTEAFF
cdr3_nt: TGTGCCAGCAGCCCTCCGGGACAGGAGTCCACTGAAGCTTTCTTT

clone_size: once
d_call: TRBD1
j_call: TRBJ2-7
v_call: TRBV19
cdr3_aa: CASSIGDRAYEQYF
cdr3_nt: TGTGCCAGTAGTATAGGCGACAGGGCCTACGAGCAGTACTTC

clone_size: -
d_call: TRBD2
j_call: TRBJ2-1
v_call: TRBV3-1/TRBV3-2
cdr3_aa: CASSQGAGGPPEQFF
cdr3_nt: TGTGCCAGCAGCCAAGGAGCGGGGGGGCCACCTGAGCAGTTCTTC

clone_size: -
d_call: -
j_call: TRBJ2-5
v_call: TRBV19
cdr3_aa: CASSKLGYQGKETQYF
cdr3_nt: TGTGCCAGTAGTAAGTTGGGGTACCAGGGAAAAGAGACCCAGTACTTC

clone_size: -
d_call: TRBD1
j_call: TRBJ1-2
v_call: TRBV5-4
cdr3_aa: CASSLDRGNGYTF
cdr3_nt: TGTGCCAGCAGCTTGGACAGGGGGAATGGCTACACCTTC

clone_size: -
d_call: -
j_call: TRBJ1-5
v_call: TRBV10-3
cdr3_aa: CAISGGDQPQHF
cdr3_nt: TGTGCCATCAGTGGGGGCGACCAGCCCCAGCATTTT

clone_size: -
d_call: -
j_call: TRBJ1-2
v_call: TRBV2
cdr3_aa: CASSERDPSDGGYTF
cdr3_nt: TGTGCCAGCAGTGAGCGGGACCCCTCAGACGGAGGCTACACCTTC

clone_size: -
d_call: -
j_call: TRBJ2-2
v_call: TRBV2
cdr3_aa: CASLGGRNTGELFF
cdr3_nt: TGTGCCAGCCTAGGAGGGCGGAACACCGGGGAGCTGTTTTTT

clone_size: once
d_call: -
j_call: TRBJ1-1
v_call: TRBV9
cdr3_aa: CASSAPPTNTEAFF
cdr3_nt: TGTGCCAGCAGCGCTCCCCCTACTAACACTGAAGCTTTCTTT

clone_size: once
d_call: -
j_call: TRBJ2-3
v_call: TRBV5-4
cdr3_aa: CASSPDRSVATQYF
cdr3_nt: TGTGCCAGCAGCCCCGACAGGTCGGTGGCTACGCAGTATTTT

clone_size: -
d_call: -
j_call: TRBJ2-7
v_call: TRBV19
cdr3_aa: CASSPTTDREQYF
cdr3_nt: TGTGCCAGTAGTCCCACCACGGACAGAGAGCAGTACTTC

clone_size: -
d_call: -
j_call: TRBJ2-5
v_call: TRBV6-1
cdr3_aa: CASSDGGLGRETQYF
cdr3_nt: TGTGCCAGCAGTGACGGAGGGTTAGGGCGGGAGACCCAGTACTTC

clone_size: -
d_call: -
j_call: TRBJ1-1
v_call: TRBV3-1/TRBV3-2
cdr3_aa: CASSPGSRTEAFF
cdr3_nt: TGTGCCAGCAGCCCGGGGAGTCGGACTGAAGCTTTCTTT

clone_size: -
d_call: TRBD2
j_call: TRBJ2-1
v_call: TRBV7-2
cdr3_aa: CASSILAGGAYEQFF
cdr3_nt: TGTGCCAGCAGCATACTAGCGGGGGGTGCATATGAGCAGTTCTTC

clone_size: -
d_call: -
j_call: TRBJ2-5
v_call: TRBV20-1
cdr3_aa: CSARDLETQYF
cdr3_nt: TGCAGTGCTAGAGATCTAGAGACCCAGTACTTC

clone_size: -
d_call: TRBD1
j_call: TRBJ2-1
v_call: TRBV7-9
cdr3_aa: CASSQTGDRGYEQFF
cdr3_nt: TGTGCCAGCAGCCAAACCGGGGACAGGGGATACGAGCAGTTCTTC

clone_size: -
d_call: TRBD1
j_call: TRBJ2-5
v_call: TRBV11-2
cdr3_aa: CASSGQGFQETQYF
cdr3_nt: TGTGCCAGCAGCGGACAGGGATTCCAAGAGACCCAGTACTTC

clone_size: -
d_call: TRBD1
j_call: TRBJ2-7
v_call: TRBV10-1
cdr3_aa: CASSPDRDRTYEQYF
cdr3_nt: TGCGCCAGCAGTCCAGACCGGGACAGGACCTACGAGCAGTACTTC